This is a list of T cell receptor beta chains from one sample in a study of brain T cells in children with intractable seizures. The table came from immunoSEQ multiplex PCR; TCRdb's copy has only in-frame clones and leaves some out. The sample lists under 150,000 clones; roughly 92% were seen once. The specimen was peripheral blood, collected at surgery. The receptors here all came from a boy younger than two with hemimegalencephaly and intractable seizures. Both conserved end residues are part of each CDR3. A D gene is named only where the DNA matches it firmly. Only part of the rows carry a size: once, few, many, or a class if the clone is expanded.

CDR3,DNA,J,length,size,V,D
CASSSPNKGPEQYF,TGCGCCAGCAGCTCCCCCAATAAAGGGCCCGAGCAGTACTTC,TRBJ2-7,14,.,TRBV5-1,.
CASSLDHGTGTYEQYF,TGTGCCAGCAGCTTAGATCACGGGACAGGGACCTACGAGCAGTACTTC,TRBJ2-7,16,.,TRBV11-2,TRBD1
CASSLFGSPGNTIYF,TGTGCCAGCAGCTTGTTCGGCAGTCCTGGAAACACCATATATTTT,TRBJ1-3,15,.,TRBV5-4,.
CASSLYGKTEAFF,TGTGCCAGCAGTTTATATGGTAAGACTGAAGCTTTCTTT,TRBJ1-1,13,.,TRBV28,.
CASSLSRSQDTQYF,TGTGCCAGCAGTTTATCTCGATCGCAGGATACGCAGTATTTT,TRBJ2-3,14,.,TRBV27,.
CASSKGTGVEQYF,TGTGCCAGTAGTAAGGGGACAGGGGTTGAGCAGTACTTC,TRBJ2-7,13,.,TRBV19,TRBD1
CASSHTSGANVLTF,TGTGCCAGCAGCCATACCTCTGGGGCCAACGTCCTGACTTTC,TRBJ2-6,14,.,TRBV9,.
CASSSAGSGRETQYF,TGTGCCAGCAGTAGCGCGGGATCAGGTCGAGAGACCCAGTACTTC,TRBJ2-5,15,.,TRBV19,.
CASSLPSIDTQYF,TGTGCCAGCAGCTTGCCCTCTATAGATACGCAGTATTTT,TRBJ2-3,13,.,TRBV13,.
CASHPRGSSYNEQFF,TGTGCCAGTCACCCTCGAGGGAGCTCCTACAATGAGCAGTTCTTC,TRBJ2-1,15,.,TRBV2,.
CATSNWDTDNYGYTF,TGTGCCACCTCAAACTGGGACACCGATAACTATGGCTACACCTTC,TRBJ1-2,15,.,TRBV15,.
CASSAGTSGNNEQFF,TGTGCCAGCAGTGCCGGGACTAGCGGTAACAATGAGCAGTTCTTC,TRBJ2-1,15,.,TRBV27,TRBD2
CASSLGGQAYNEQFF,TGTGCCAGCAGCTTAGGTGGACAGGCCTACAATGAGCAGTTCTTC,TRBJ2-1,15,.,TRBV7-2,TRBD1
CASSPQETQYF,TGTGCCAGCAGTCCGCAAGAGACCCAGTACTTC,TRBJ2-5,11,.,TRBV6-2/TRBV6-3,.
CASSEPGGQETQYF,TGTGCCAGCAGTGAACCGGGAGGGCAAGAGACCCAGTACTTC,TRBJ2-5,14,.,TRBV2,TRBD2
CASSYSNLAGAPSKNIQYF,TGTGCCAGCAGTTACTCGAACCTAGCGGGAGCTCCCAGCAAAAACATTCAGTACTTC,TRBJ2-4,19,.,TRBV6-2/TRBV6-3,TRBD2
CASSLRSQGGEQYF,TGCGCCAGCAGCTTGAGGTCACAGGGGGGCGAGCAGTACTTC,TRBJ2-7,14,.,TRBV5-1,TRBD1
CASSLLGAGAYEQYF,TGTGCCAGCAGTTTATTGGGGGCAGGGGCCTACGAGCAGTACTTC,TRBJ2-7,15,.,TRBV28,.
CASSAGTGENTEAFF,TGTGCCAGCAGCGCGGGGACAGGGGAGAACACTGAAGCTTTCTTT,TRBJ1-1,15,.,TRBV9,TRBD1
CASSSRTQAYEQYF,TGTGCCAGCAGCTCGCGGACCCAGGCTTACGAGCAGTACTTC,TRBJ2-7,14,.,TRBV7-9,.
CASSVAGRVSTGELFF,TGTGCCAGCAGCGTAGCAGGCAGGGTGAGCACCGGGGAGCTGTTTTTT,TRBJ2-2,16,once,TRBV9,.
CASSLENWDSPLHF,TGCGCCAGCAGCTTGGAGAATTGGGATTCACCCCTCCACTTT,TRBJ1-6,14,.,TRBV5-1,.
CALDRGWMGNTEAFF,TGTGCCTTAGACAGGGGATGGATGGGGAACACTGAAGCTTTCTTT,TRBJ1-1,15,.,TRBV30,TRBD1
CASSYYRQRITGANVLTF,TGTGCCAGTAGTTACTACCGACAGCGGATTACTGGGGCCAACGTCCTGACTTTC,TRBJ2-6,18,.,TRBV19,.
CASSLGRNGSYTF,TGTGCCAGCAGCTTAGGACGGAATGGAAGCTACACCTTC,TRBJ1-2,13,.,TRBV7-9,.
CASSLAGGNTIYF,TGTGCCAGCAGCTTAGCGGGCGGAAACACCATATATTTT,TRBJ1-3,13,.,TRBV11-2,.
CASSTSGSYREQFF,TGTGCCAGCAGTACAAGCGGGAGTTATCGCGAGCAGTTCTTC,TRBJ2-1,14,.,TRBV9,TRBD2
CASSLSLPRGIQYF,TGCGCCAGCAGCTTGTCCCTCCCGCGGGGCATTCAGTACTTC,TRBJ2-4,14,.,TRBV5-1,.
CASSYGQGSSYEQYF,TGTGCCAGCAGTTATGGACAGGGAAGCTCCTACGAGCAGTACTTC,TRBJ2-7,15,once,TRBV6-2/TRBV6-3,TRBD1
CASSGGGLAGGRMIDTQYF,TGTGCCAGCAGCGGAGGGGGACTAGCGGGAGGGCGGATGATAGATACGCAGTATTTT,TRBJ2-3,19,once,TRBV3-1/TRBV3-2,TRBD2
CASSTGVSYNSPLHF,TGTGCCAGTAGTACAGGGGTATCCTATAATTCACCCCTCCACTTT,TRBJ1-6,15,.,TRBV19,.
CASSYRLADSQETQYF,TGTGCCAGCAGTTATCGGCTAGCGGACTCCCAAGAGACCCAGTACTTC,TRBJ2-5,16,.,TRBV6-2/TRBV6-3,TRBD2
CATSDQQGNSNQPQHF,TGTGCCACCAGTGACCAGCAGGGAAATAGCAATCAGCCCCAGCATTTT,TRBJ1-5,16,.,TRBV24-1,.
CASGGTGHLTYEQYF,TGTGCCAGTGGAGGGACAGGGCACCTCACCTACGAGCAGTACTTC,TRBJ2-7,15,.,TRBV19,TRBD1
CATLPRRGGCTF,TGTGCCACCCTCCCTAGGAGGGGAGGCTGCACCTTC,TRBJ1-2,12,.,TRBV28,.
CASSRDNNQPQHF,TGTGCCAGCAGCCGGGACAACAATCAGCCCCAGCATTTT,TRBJ1-5,13,.,TRBV6-5,.
CASYSGYEQYF,TGTGCCAGCTATAGCGGCTACGAGCAGTACTTC,TRBJ2-7,11,.,TRBV2,.
CASSPNTF,TGTGCCAGCAGCCCCAACACCTTC,TRBJ1-2,8,.,TRBV3-1/TRBV3-2,.
CSASLQGSYEQYF,TGCAGTGCTAGTTTACAGGGATCCTACGAGCAGTACTTC,TRBJ2-7,13,few,TRBV20-1,.
CASSIPGQSLITEAFF,TGTGCCAGTAGTATTCCGGGACAGTCGTTGATAACTGAAGCTTTCTTT,TRBJ1-1,16,.,TRBV19,TRBD1